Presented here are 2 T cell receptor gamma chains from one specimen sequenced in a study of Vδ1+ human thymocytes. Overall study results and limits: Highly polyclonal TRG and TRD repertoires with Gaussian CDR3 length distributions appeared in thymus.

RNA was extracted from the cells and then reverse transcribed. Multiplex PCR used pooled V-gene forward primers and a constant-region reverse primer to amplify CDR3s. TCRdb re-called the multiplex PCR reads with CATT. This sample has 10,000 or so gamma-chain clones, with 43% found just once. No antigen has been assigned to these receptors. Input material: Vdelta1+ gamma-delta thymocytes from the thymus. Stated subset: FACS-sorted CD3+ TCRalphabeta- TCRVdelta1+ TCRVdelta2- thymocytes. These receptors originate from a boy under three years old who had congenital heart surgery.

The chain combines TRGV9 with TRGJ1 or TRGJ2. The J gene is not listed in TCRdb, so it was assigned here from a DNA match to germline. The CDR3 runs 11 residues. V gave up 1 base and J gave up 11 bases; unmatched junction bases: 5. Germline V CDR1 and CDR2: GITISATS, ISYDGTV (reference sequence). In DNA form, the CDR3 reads TGTGCCTTGTGGGAGGTTAGTCAGAAACTCTTT. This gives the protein CALWEVSQKLF.

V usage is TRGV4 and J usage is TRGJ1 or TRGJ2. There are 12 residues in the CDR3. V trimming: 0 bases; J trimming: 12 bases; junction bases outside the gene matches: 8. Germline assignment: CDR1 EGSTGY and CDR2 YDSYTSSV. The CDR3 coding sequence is TGTGCCACCTGGGATGGGCATTGGGGGAAACTCTTT. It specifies CATWDGHWGKLF.